Listed below are T cell receptor beta chains from one sample, sequenced in a study of regulatory T cells in long-lasting Graves disease. TCRdb redid the calling of the multiplex PCR reads with MiXCR, one entry per CDR3 protein. The profile shows approximately 350,000 distinct CDR3 sequences, roughly 17% of them singletons. In addition, the sample was reused for a study of T cells in Graves' hyperthyroidism and ophthalmopathy.

The source was peripheral blood mononuclear cells (PBMCs), collected at new diagnosis, from a patient treated with antithyroid drugs. The receptors come from a woman between 18 and 30 years old with Graves disease. Both conserved end residues are part of each CDR3. Fields, in order: clone size, V gene, D gene, J gene, CDR3 DNA, CDR3 protein. A D gene is named only where the DNA matches it firmly. Part of the rows lack a size; the others show once, few, many or a class for expanded clones.

few	TRBV19	-	TRBJ1-2	TGTGCCAGTAGGCCAGATATACCCCCGGGAGGAGGCGGCTACACCTTC	CASRPDIPPGGGGYTF
many	TRBV30	TRBD1	TRBJ1-6	TGTGCCTGGAGTGTCGGGACAGCCAATTCACCCCTCCACTTT	CAWSVGTANSPLHF
once	TRBV10-3	TRBD2	TRBJ2-1	TGTGCCATCAGTGAGGGACTAGCGGGAGACGAGCAGTTCTTC	CAISEGLAGDEQFF
-	TRBV3-1	-	TRBJ1-4	TGTGCCAGCAGCGTTCGAGCAACCAACGGAAAACTGTTTTTT	CASSVRATNGKLFF
many	TRBV25-1	TRBD2	TRBJ2-7	TGTGCCAGCAGTCCAACCAGGTGGCGGGAGAGTCCCTACGAGCAGTACTTC	CASSPTRWRESPYEQYF
many	TRBV7-9	TRBD2	TRBJ2-5	TGTGCCAGCAGCTTAGTGAGTCTAGCGGGGGAGCAAGAGACCCAGTACTTC	CASSLVSLAGEQETQYF
-	TRBV7-9	TRBD2	TRBJ2-1	TGTGCCAGCAGCTTAGAAGTCATGCGGGCTAGCGGAGAGCAGTTCTTC	CASSLEVMRASGEQFF
-	TRBV27	-	TRBJ2-2	TGTGCCAGCCGAACCGGGGGCAGGGCGAACACCGGGGAGCTGTTTTTT	CASRTGGRANTGELFF
many	TRBV2	-	TRBJ2-1	TGTGCCAGCAGTGAAGTTGCCGGGAGCGGGCCGACGGGCGTGGATGAGCAGTTCTTC	CASSEVAGSGPTGVDEQFF
many	TRBV20-1	-	TRBJ1-1	TGCAGTGCGAGCGAGGGGATGGAGGCTTTCTTT	CSASEGMEAFF
many	TRBV20-1	TRBD1	TRBJ1-5	TGCAGTGCTAGAGGTCTGACAGGGAGCAATCAGCCCCAGCATTTT	CSARGLTGSNQPQHF
-	TRBV5-4	TRBD2	TRBJ2-3	TGTGCCAGCAGTGTGACTAGCGGGAGAGATACGCAGTATTTT	CASSVTSGRDTQYF
-	TRBV19	-	TRBJ1-1	TGTGCCAGTAGTTACGGGGGCACTGAAGCTTTCTTT	CASSYGGTEAFF
many	TRBV12-3/TRBV12-4	TRBD2	TRBJ2-3	TGTGCCAGCAGCCTTTCTTTAGGAGCGGGGCACAGCACAGATACGCAGTATTTT	CASSLSLGAGHSTDTQYF
many	TRBV6-1	-	TRBJ2-1	TGTGCCAGCATGCAAACGGGGGACTCCTACAATGAGCAGTTCTTC	CASMQTGDSYNEQFF
-	TRBV7-8	TRBD2	TRBJ2-1	TGTGCCAGCAGCTCTGAACCGGGACTAGCGGGGGCTGAGCAGTTCTTC	CASSSEPGLAGAEQFF
many	TRBV12-3/TRBV12-4	-	TRBJ1-1	TGTGCCAGCAGTCTCCTCGGAGGTGAAGCTTTCTTT	CASSLLGGEAFF
-	TRBV15	-	TRBJ2-1	TGTGCCACCTCGTCGACTCGGATACACAATGAGCAGTTCTTC	CATSSTRIHNEQFF
-	TRBV4-3	-	TRBJ1-4	TGCGCCAGCAGCCAAGAACGTGAAAAACTGTTTTTT	CASSQEREKLFF
many	TRBV29-1	-	TRBJ1-1	TGCAGCGTTGAGAGGGGTGCAGGGGTCACTGAAGCTTTCTTT	CSVERGAGVTEAFF
few	TRBV7-9	-	TRBJ1-1	TGTGCCAGCGGCGACGAAACTATAACACGGGGGAATAGGGGGACTGAAGCTTTCTTT	CASGDETITRGNRGTEAFF
-	TRBV29-1	-	TRBJ2-2	TGCAGCGTTGTTGGGGGTTCCGGGGAGCTGTTTTTT	CSVVGGSGELFF
many	TRBV3-1	-	TRBJ2-2	TGTGCCAGCAGCCAAGAAAAGTCCAGCGGGTACGGGGAGCTGTTTTTT	CASSQEKSSGYGELFF
-	TRBV27	-	TRBJ2-1	TGTGCCAGCAGCTGGACTGCCTACAATGAGCAGTTCTTC	CASSWTAYNEQFF
many	TRBV11-2	-	TRBJ1-1	TGTGCCAGCAGCTTAGAGGCACCTAACACTGAAGCTTTCTTT	CASSLEAPNTEAFF
few	TRBV9	-	TRBJ2-6	TGTGCCAGCAGCCTCGAAGGGGCCAACGTCCTGACTTTC	CASSLEGANVLTF
many	TRBV10-3	-	TRBJ2-1	TGTGCCACCTCGGCGGGACTTCTGAGCTCCTACAATGAGCAGTTCTTC	CATSAGLLSSYNEQFF
many	TRBV28	TRBD2	TRBJ2-7	TGTGCCAGCAGTGAAATCCGGAGCGGGAGGGAGGACGAGCAGTACTTC	CASSEIRSGREDEQYF
many	TRBV7-9	TRBD1	TRBJ2-3	TGTGCCAGCAGCCCGCCAGGGGGCTTGTACACAGATACGCAGTATTTT	CASSPPGGLYTDTQYF
few	TRBV7-9	-	TRBJ1-2	TGTGCCAGCAGCTCAGAGGGCGGGCGCTATGGCTACACCTTC	CASSSEGGRYGYTF
many	TRBV3-1	-	TRBJ2-5	TGTGCCAGCAGCCTATTATCCCTGCAAGAGACCCAGTACTTC	CASSLLSLQETQYF
-	TRBV7-3	TRBD2	TRBJ2-3	TGTGCCAGCAGCTCCCTAGCGGGCCCCGGCACAGATACGCAGTATTTT	CASSSLAGPGTDTQYF
many	TRBV18	-	TRBJ1-2	TGTGCCAGCTCACCAGGGTTTGACTATGGCTACACCTTC	CASSPGFDYGYTF
-	TRBV18	TRBD2	TRBJ2-1	TGTGCCACTACGGAGGGACTACCCCTCGGGGAGCAGTTCTTC	CATTEGLPLGEQFF
-	TRBV27	TRBD1	TRBJ2-2	TGTGCCAGCAGTGGGGACAGGGCCGCCGGGGAGCTGTTTTTT	CASSGDRAAGELFF
many	TRBV24-1	-	TRBJ2-3	TGTGCCACCAGTGATTTCGGGACCGACACAGATACGCAGTATTTT	CATSDFGTDTDTQYF
-	TRBV3-1	TRBD2	TRBJ2-7	TGTGCCAGCAGCCAAGCTAGCGGGGGGGTCAGCTCCTACGAGCAGTACTTC	CASSQASGGVSSYEQYF
many	TRBV29-1	TRBD1	TRBJ1-1	TGCAGCGTTGTCGTGGGACAGGTAGGGATGAGAGCTTTCTTT	CSVVVGQVGMRAFF
few	TRBV28	-	TRBJ1-1	TGTGCCAGCAGTTCCCAGCCCACCGGTGCTTTCTTT	CASSSQPTGAFF
many	TRBV6-2/TRBV6-3	-	TRBJ1-1	TGTGCCAGCAGTTACGGGCGGGGGAACACTGAAGCTTTCTTT	CASSYGRGNTEAFF
many	TRBV11-2	TRBD2	TRBJ2-7	TGTGCCAGCAGCTTGGGCGGGAGCACTTACGAGCAGTACTTC	CASSLGGSTYEQYF
-	TRBV9	TRBD2	TRBJ2-1	TGTGCCAGCAGCCCAAGCGGGAGCTCGAACGGTGAGCAGTTCTTC	CASSPSGSSNGEQFF